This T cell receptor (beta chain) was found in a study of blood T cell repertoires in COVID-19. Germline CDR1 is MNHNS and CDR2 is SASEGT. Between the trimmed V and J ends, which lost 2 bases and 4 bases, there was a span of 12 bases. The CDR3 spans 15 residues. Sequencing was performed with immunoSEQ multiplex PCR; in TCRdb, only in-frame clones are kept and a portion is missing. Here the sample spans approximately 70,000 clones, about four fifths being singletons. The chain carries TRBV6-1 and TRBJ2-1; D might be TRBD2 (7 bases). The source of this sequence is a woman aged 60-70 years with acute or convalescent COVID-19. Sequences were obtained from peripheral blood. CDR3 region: CASSELGGRYNEQFF. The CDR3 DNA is TGTGCCAGCAGTGAACTCGGGGGGCGGTACAATGAGCAGTTCTTC.